This T cell receptor beta chain was documented in a study of Ad26.COV2.S vaccination and SARS-CoV-2 variants. Treatment here: 15 to 20 received Ad26.COV2.S at low or high dose, single or two shots; 5 received placebo; per-sample allocation not given. Material that was analyzed had been drawn on day 63 after the first vaccine or placebo injection. Assay: immunoSEQ multiplex PCR; the TCRdb copy retains only in-frame clones and omits some. The sample contains about 480,000 clones, 87% of which appear only once. The V end lost 5 bases, the J end lost 2 bases, and 16 bases lay between the germline ends. CDR1 MNHEY and CDR2 SMNVEV come from the germline V gene (reference sequence). The CDR3 sequence is 16 residues long. This clone was recorded once.

Here the sequenced sample was peripheral blood, taken in a trial of Ad26.COV2.S vaccine versus placebo. The chain has TRBV27 and TRBJ1-5; possible D gene TRBD1, 5 bases. This clonotype was obtained from a person aged 18-65 years who received the Ad26.COV2.S COVID-19 vaccine or a placebo. The CDR3 is CASSPSAGVGNQPQHF. CDR3 DNA: TGTGCCAGCAGTCCCTCGGCGGGGGTCGGCAATCAGCCCCAGCATTTT.